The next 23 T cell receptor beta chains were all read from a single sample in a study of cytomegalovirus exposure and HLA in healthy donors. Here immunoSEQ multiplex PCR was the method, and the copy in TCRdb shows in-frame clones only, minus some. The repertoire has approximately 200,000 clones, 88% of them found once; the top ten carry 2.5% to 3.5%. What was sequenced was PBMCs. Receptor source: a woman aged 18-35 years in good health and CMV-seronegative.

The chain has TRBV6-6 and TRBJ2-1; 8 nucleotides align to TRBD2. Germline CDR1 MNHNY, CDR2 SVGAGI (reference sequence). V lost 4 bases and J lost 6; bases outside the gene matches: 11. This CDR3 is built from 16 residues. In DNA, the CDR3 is TGTGCCAGCAGTTTCGAGACTAGCGAGAGCCCCAATGAGCAGTTCTTC. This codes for CASSFETSESPNEQFF.

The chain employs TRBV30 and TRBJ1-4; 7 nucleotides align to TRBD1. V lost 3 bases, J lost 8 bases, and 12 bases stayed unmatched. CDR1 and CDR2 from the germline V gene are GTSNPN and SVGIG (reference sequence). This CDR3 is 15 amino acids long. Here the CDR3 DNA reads TGTGCCTGGAGCCGGGGAAGGGGGCTCGAGGAAAAACTGTTTTTT. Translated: CAWSRGRGLEEKLFF.

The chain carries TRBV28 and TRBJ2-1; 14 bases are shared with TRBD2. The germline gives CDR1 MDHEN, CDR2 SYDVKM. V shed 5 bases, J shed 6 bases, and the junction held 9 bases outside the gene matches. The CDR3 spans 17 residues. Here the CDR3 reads CASSLTAGLAGGNEQFF. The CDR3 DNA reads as TGTGCCAGCAGTCTAACGGCAGGACTAGCGGGAGGCAATGAGCAGTTCTTC.

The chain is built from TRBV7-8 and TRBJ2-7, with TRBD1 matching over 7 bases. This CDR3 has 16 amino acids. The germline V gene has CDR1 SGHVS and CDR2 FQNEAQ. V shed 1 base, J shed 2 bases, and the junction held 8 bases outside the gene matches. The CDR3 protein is CASSLGRTGRTYEQYF. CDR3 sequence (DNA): TGTGCCAGCAGCTTAGGGAGGACAGGACGTACCTACGAGCAGTACTTC.

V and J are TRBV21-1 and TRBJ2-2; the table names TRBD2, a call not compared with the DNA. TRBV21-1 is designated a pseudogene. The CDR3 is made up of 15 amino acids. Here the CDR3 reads CASSRRGLNTGELFF. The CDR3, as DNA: TGTGCCAGCAGCAGGAGGGGTCTGAACACCGGGGAGCTGTTTTTT.

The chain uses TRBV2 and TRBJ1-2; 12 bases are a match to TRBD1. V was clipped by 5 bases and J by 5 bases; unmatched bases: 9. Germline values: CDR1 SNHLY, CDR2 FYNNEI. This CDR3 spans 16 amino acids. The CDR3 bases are TGTGCCAGCAGTCGAACTCGGGACAGGGGGCGGTATGGCTACACCTTC. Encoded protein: CASSRTRDRGRYGYTF.

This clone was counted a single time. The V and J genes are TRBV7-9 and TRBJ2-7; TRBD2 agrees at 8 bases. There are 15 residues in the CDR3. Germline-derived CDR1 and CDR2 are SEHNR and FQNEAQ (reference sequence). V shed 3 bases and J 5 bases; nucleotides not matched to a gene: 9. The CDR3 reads CASSFWTSLADEQYF. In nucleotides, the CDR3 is TGTGCCAGCAGCTTCTGGACTAGCTTAGCCGACGAGCAGTACTTC.

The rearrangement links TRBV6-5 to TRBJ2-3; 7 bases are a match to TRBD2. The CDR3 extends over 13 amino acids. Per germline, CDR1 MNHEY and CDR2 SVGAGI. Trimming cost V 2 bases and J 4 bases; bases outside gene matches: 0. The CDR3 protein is CASSYGRADTQYF. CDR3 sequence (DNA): TGTGCCAGCAGTTACGGGAGGGCAGATACGCAGTATTTT.

The CDR3 DNA reads TGTGCCAGCAGCTCTGGGGGGACAGGGGGCATCTACGAGCAGTACTTC. Translation: CASSSGGTGGIYEQYF. V usage is TRBV9 and J usage is TRBJ2-7, with TRBD1 matching over 12 bases. V lost 4 bases, J lost 3 bases, and 8 bases stayed unmatched. The germline gives CDR1 SGDLS, CDR2 YYNGEE. The length of the CDR3 is 16 residues. Complete variable domain (other parts from reference TRBV9 and TRBJ2-7): DSGVTQTPKHLITATGQRVTLRCSPRSGDLSVYWYQQSLDQGLQFLIQYYNGEERAKGNILERFSAQQFPDLHSELNLSSLELGDSALYFCASSSGGTGGIYEQYFGPGTRLTVT.

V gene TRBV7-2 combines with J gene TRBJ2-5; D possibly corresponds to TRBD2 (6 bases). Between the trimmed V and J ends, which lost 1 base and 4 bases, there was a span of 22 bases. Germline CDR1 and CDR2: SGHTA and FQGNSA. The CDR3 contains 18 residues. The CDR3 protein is CASSLGVAGRPLLETQYF. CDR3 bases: TGTGCCAGCAGCTTAGGGGTGGCGGGACGGCCCCTTTTAGAGACCCAGTACTTC. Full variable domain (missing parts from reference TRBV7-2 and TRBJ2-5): GAGVSQSPSNKVTEKGKDVELRCDPISGHTALYWYRQSLGQGLEFLIYFQGNSAPDKSGLPSDRFSAERTGGSVSTLTIQRTQQEDSAVYLCASSLGVAGRPLLETQYFGPGTRLLVL.

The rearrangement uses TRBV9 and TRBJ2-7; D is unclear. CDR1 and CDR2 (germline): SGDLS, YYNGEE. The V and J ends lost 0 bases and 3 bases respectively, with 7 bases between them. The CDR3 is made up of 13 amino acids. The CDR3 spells CASSVAPGYEQYF. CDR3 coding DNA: TGTGCCAGCAGCGTAGCGCCAGGCTACGAGCAGTACTTC. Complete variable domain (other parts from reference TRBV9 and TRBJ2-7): DSGVTQTPKHLITATGQRVTLRCSPRSGDLSVYWYQQSLDQGLQFLIQYYNGEERAKGNILERFSAQQFPDLHSELNLSSLELGDSALYFCASSVAPGYEQYFGPGTRLTVT.

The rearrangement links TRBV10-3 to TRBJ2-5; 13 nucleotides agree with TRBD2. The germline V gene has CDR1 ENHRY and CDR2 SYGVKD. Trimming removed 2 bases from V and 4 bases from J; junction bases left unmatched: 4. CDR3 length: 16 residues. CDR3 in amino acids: CAISERLAGGRETQYF. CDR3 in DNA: TGTGCCATCAGTGAGAGACTAGCGGGAGGTCGAGAGACCCAGTACTTC.

The CDR3 region is CASSQEQGGYSYGYTF. CDR3 in DNA: TGCGCCAGCAGCCAGGAGCAGGGGGGATATAGCTATGGCTACACCTTC. This chain uses TRBV4-1 with TRBJ1-2; 7 bases fit TRBD1. J gave up 4 bases and V 3 bases, and 11 bases lay outside the gene matches. CDR3 length: 16 amino acids. The germline V gene has CDR1 MGHRA and CDR2 YSYEKL.

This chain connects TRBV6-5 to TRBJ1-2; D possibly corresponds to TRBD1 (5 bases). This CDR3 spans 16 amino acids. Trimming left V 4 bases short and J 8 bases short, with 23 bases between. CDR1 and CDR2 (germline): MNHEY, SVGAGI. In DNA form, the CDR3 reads TGTGCCAGCAGTTTAACGGGGCGGCGTAGCGGGGGAGGCTACACCTTC. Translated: CASSLTGRRSGGGYTF.

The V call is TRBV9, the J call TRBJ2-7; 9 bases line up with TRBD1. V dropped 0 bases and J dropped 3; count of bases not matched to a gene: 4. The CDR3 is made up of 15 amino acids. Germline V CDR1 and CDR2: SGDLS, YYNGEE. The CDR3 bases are TGTGCCAGCAGCGTAGGATGGACAGGGGACTACGAGCAGTACTTC. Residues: CASSVGWTGDYEQYF.

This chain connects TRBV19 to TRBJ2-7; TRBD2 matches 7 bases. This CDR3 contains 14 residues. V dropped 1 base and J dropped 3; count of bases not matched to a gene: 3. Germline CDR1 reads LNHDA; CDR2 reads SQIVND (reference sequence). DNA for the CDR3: TGTGCCAGTAGTATAGGAGCGGGGCACTACGAGCAGTACTTC. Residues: CASSIGAGHYEQYF.

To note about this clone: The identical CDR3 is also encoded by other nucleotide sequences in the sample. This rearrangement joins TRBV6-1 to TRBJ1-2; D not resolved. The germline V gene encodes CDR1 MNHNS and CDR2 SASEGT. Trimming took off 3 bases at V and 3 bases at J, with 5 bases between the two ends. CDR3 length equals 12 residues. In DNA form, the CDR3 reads TGTGCCAGCAGTGACAGATACTATGGCTACACCTTC. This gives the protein CASSDRYYGYTF.

For the CDR3, the DNA is TGTGCCAGCTTAGGACTAGCGGGAGATGAGCAGTTCTTC. This codes for CASLGLAGDEQFF. The chain uses TRBV18 and TRBJ2-1, with 13 nucleotides matching TRBD2. CDR3 size: 13 residues. Germline V gene lookup returns CDR1 KGHSH and CDR2 LQKENI. V lost 7 bases, J lost 8 bases, and 2 bases stayed unmatched.

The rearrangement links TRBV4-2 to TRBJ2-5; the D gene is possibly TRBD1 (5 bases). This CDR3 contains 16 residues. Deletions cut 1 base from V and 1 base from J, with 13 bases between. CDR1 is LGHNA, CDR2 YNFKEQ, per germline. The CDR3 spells CASSQAAGIPQETQYF. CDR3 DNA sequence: TGTGCCAGCAGCCAAGCGGCAGGGATTCCCCAAGAGACCCAGTACTTC.

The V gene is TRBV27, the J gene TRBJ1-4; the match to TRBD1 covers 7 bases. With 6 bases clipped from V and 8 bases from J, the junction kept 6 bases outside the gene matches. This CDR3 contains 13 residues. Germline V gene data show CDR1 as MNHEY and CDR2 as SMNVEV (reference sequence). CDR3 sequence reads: CASREQGREKLFF. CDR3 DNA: TGTGCCAGCAGGGAACAGGGGAGGGAAAAACTGTTTTTT.

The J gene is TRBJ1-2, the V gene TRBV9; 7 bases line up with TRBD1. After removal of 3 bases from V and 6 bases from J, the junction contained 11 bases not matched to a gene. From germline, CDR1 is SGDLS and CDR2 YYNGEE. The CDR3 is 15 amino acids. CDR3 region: CASSATSGTANGYTF. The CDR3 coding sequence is TGTGCCAGCAGCGCAACCTCCGGGACAGCGAATGGCTACACCTTC.

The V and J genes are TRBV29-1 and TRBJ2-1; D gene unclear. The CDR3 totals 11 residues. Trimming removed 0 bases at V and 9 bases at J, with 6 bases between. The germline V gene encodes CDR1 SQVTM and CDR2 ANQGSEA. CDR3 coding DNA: TGCAGCGTTGAAGATCCGGGTGAGCAGTTCTTC. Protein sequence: CSVEDPGEQFF.

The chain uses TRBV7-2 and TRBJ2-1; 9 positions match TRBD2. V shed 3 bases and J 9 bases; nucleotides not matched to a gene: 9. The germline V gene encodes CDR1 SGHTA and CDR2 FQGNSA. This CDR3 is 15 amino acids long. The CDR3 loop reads CASSFQAGGAGEQFF. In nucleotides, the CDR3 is TGTGCCAGCAGCTTCCAAGCGGGGGGCGCGGGTGAGCAGTTCTTC.